These 11 T cell receptor beta chains were sequenced from one sample in a study of blood T cell repertoires in COVID-19. The data were produced by immunoSEQ multiplex PCR, yet TCRdb's version contains in-frame clones alone and is incomplete. Counted here are roughly 670,000 clones, 90% occurring once; the ten biggest clones make up about 0.26%. The source material was peripheral blood. Every receptor here comes from a woman aged 18-29 years with acute or convalescent COVID-19.

The chain employs TRBV24-1 and TRBJ1-2; TRBD1 matches at 8 bases. V lost 5 bases, J lost 7 bases, and 8 bases stayed unmatched. CDR3 length equals 14 residues. CDR1 is KGHDR, CDR2 SFDVKD, per germline. The CDR3 is CATSARGPRSGYTF. DNA for the CDR3: TGTGCCACCAGTGCCAGGGGGCCCCGGAGTGGCTACACCTTC.

On this clone itself: The sample has other DNA sequences that encode this CDR3 too. The chain has TRBV7-8 and TRBJ1-2; possible D gene TRBD1, 5 bases. V lost 5 bases and J 4 bases, leaving 8 bases between the germline ends. In germline, CDR1 is SGHVS, CDR2 FQNEAQ. The CDR3 consists of 12 residues. The DNA for the CDR3 is TGTGCCAGCAGCCGCGACAGCTATGGCTACACCTTC. Translated: CASSRDSYGYTF.

The V gene is TRBV24-1, the J gene TRBJ2-1; a weak D match, TRBD2 (6 bases). V was clipped by 7 bases and J by 8 bases, with 17 bases between them. This CDR3 is 14 amino acids long. In germline, CDR1 is KGHDR, CDR2 SFDVKD. CDR3 sequence (DNA): TGTGCCACCAGCCCCGGAGGGCCTGGGGATGAGCAGTTCTTC. Its protein is CATSPGGPGDEQFF.

This chain links TRBV3-1 (or the pseudogene TRBV3-2) with TRBJ1-5; TRBD1 matches at 9 bases. The germline CDR1 and CDR2 sequences are LGHDT and YNNKEL (reference sequence). V lost 3 bases to trimming and J lost 5 bases; unmatched junction nucleotides: 8. This CDR3 comprises 16 residues. The CDR3 sequence: CASSHDSGTGHQPQHF. The CDR3 DNA is TGTGCCAGCAGCCACGACTCCGGGACAGGGCATCAGCCCCAGCATTTT.

The rearrangement links TRBV27 to TRBJ1-2; 11 bases align to TRBD1. CDR1 is MNHEY, CDR2 SMNVEV, per germline (reference sequence). The CDR3 spans 15 residues. V shed 5 bases and J 4 bases; nucleotides not matched to a gene: 6. In DNA, the CDR3 is TGTGCCAGCAGTCCCGGGACAGGGGGTGCCTATGGCTACACCTTC. Protein: CASSPGTGGAYGYTF.

This clone appeared a few times. The chain links TRBV6-6 to TRBJ1-2; 7 positions agree with TRBD1. V was clipped by 5 bases and J by 4 bases; unmatched bases: 13. Germline V lookup: CDR1 MNHNY, CDR2 SVGAGI (reference sequence). The CDR3 covers 16 residues. CDR3 DNA sequence: TGTGCCAGCAGTCGACAGGGAAAATCGGAATCCTATGGCTACACCTTC. Translating gives CASSRQGKSESYGYTF.

The rearrangement joins TRBV2 to TRBJ1-2; no clear D. V was pared by 8 bases and J by 3 bases, with 13 bases between. This CDR3 has 13 amino acids. Germline CDR1 SNHLY, CDR2 FYNNEI. The CDR3 DNA is TGTGCCAGCGGAGGAAGTTGGTACTATGGCTACACCTTC. This sequence encodes CASGGSWYYGYTF.

This rearrangement joins TRBV11-3 to TRBJ2-3; 8 bases fit TRBD2. Germline values: CDR1 SGHNT, CDR2 YENEEA. The CDR3 has 15 amino acids. V lost 2 bases, J lost 1 base, and 2 bases stayed unmatched. The CDR3 is CASSLRRGGTDTQYF. For the CDR3, the DNA is TGTGCCAGCAGCTTACGGCGGGGGGGCACAGATACGCAGTATTTT.

The rearrangement links TRBV12-3 or TRBV12-4 to TRBJ1-5; 7 bases line up with TRBD1. Trimming cost V 3 bases and J 11 bases; bases outside gene matches: 7. The CDR3 consists of 13 residues. As DNA, the CDR3 is TGTGCCAGCAGTTTCGGACAGGCTAAGTCCCAGCATTTT. Amino acids: CASSFGQAKSQHF.

The rearrangement joins TRBV29-1 to TRBJ2-2; no clear D gene. Germline CDR1 and CDR2: SQVTM and ANQGSEA. This CDR3 spans 12 amino acids. V was pared by 6 bases and J by 4 bases, with 9 bases between. DNA of the CDR3: TGCAGCGTCAATACGGGCACCGGGGAGCTGTTTTTT. Its translation is CSVNTGTGELFF.

J is TRBJ2-3 and V is TRBV5-4; 7 bases line up with TRBD2. Germline V gene sequence: CDR1 SGHNT, CDR2 YYREEE (reference sequence). The CDR3 is 15 amino acids. The V gene end was trimmed by 4 bases and the J gene end by 4 bases; junction bases not matched to a gene: 9. The chain's CDR3 is CASSQGGLGSDTQYF. The DNA of the CDR3 is TGTGCCAGCAGCCAGGGAGGGCTGGGGTCAGATACGCAGTATTTT. Supplemented by reference TRBV5-4 and TRBJ2-3, the full variable domain reads ETGVTQSPTHLIKTRGQQVTLRCSSQSGHNTVSWYQQALGQGPQFIFQYYREEENGRGNFPPRFSGLQFPNYSSELNVNALELDDSALYLCASSQGGLGSDTQYFGPGTRLTVL.